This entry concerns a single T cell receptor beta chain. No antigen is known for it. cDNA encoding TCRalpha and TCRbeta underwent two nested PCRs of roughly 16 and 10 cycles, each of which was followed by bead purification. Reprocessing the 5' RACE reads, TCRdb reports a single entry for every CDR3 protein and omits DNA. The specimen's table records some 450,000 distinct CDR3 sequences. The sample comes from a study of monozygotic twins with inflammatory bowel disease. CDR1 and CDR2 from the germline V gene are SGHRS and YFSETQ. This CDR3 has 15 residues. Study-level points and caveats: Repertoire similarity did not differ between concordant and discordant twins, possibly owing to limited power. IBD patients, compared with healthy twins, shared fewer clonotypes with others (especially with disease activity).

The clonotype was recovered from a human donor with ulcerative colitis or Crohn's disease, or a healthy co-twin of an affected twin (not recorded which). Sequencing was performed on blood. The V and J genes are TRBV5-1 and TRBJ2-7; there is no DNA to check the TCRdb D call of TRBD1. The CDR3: CASSLDNPGRSEQYF.